This paragraph reports one TCR beta chain. V lost 5 bases, J lost 7 bases, and 20 bases lay in between. The CDR3 extends over 15 amino acids. The germline gives CDR1 LNHDA, CDR2 SQIVND (reference sequence). This sample is part of a study of T cell responses to AZD1222 COVID-19 vaccine. Clones were sequenced by immunoSEQ multiplex PCR, and TCRdb holds only the in-frame ones, with some missing. The sample contains 95,000 to 150,000 clones, 70% to 90% of which appear only once. The specimen was peripheral blood, collected on day 0 of AZD1222 vaccination. This chain joins TRBV19 and TRBJ1-2; D gene uncertain. This clonotype originated in an adult in good health. CDR3 sequence: CASSHREGAFSGYTF. The CDR3 DNA is TGTGCCAGTAGTCACCGAGAAGGAGCGTTCAGTGGCTACACCTTC.